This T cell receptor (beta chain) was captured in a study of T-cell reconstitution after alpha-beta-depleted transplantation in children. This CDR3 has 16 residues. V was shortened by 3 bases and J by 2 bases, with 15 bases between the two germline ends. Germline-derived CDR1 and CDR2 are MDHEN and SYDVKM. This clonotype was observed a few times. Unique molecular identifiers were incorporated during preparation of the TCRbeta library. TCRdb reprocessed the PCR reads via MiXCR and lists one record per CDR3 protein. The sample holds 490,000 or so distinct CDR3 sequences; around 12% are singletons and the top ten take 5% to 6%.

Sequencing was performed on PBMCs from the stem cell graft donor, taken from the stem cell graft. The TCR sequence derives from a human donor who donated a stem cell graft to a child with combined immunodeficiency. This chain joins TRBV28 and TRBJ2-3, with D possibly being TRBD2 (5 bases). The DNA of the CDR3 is TGTGCCAGCAGTTTTAGCAGCGGAGATCACACAGATACGCAGTATTTT. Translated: CASSFSSGDHTDTQYF. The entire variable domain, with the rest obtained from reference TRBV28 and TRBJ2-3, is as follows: DVKVTQSSRYLVKRTGEKVFLECVQDMDHENMFWYRQDPGLGLRLIYFSYDVKMKEKGDIPEGYSVSREKKERFSLILESASTNQTSMYLCASSFSSGDHTDTQYFGPGTRLTVL.